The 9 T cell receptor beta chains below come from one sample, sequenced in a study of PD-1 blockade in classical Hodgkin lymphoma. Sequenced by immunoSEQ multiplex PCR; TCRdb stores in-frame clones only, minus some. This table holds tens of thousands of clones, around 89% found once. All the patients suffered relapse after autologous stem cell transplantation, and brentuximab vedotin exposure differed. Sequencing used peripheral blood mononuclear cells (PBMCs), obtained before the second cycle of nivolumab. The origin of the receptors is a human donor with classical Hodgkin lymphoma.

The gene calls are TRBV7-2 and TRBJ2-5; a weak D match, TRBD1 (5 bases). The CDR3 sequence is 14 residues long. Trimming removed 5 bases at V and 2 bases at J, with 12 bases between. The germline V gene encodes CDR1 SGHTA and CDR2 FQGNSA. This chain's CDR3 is CASSPRRAQETQYF. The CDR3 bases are TGTGCCAGCAGCCCCCGCAGGGCACAAGAGACCCAGTACTTC.

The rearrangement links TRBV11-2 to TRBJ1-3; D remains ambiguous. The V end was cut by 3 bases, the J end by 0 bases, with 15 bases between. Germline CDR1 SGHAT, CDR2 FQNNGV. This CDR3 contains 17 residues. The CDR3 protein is CASSFKQNPSSGNTIYF. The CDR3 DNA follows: TGTGCCAGCAGCTTTAAACAGAATCCAAGCTCTGGAAACACCATATATTTT.

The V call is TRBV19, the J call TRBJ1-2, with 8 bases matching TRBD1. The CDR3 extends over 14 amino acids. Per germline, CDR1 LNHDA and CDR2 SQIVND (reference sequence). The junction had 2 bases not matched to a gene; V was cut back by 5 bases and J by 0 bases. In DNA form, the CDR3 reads TGTGCCAGTAGTGGACAGGGTTCTAACTATGGCTACACCTTC. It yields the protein CASSGQGSNYGYTF.

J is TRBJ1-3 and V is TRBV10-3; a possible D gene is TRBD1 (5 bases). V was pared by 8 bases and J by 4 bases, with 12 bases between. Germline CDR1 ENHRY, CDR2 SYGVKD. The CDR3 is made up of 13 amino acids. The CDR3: CAIGAREGNTIYF. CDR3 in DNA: TGTGCCATCGGGGCAAGGGAGGGAAACACCATATATTTT.

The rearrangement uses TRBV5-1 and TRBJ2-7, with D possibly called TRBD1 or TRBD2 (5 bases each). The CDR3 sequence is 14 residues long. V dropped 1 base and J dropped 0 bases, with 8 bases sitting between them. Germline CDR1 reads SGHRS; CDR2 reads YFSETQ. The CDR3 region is CASSLLGTSYEQYF. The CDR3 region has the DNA TGCGCCAGCAGCTTGTTGGGGACCTCCTACGAGCAGTACTTC.

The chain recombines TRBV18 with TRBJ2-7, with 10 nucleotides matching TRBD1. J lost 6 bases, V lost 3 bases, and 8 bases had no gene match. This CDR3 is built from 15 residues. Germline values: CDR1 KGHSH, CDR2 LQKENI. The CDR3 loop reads CASSPPGTGVSEQYF. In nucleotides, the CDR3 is TGTGCCAGCTCACCCCCCGGGACAGGGGTAAGCGAGCAGTACTTC. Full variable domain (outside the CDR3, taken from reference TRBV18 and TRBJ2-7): NAGVMQNPRHLVRRRGQEARLRCSPMKGHSHVYWYRQLPEEGLKFMVYLQKENIIDESGMPKERFSAEFPKEGPSILRIQQVVRGDSAAYFCASSPPGTGVSEQYFGPGTRLTVT.

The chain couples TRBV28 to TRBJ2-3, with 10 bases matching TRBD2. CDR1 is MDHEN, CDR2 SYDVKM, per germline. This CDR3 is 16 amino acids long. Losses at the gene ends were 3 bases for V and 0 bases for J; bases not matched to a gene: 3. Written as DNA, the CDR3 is TGTGCCAGCAGTTTGGCTAGCGGGGGTAGCACAGATACGCAGTATTTT. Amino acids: CASSLASGGSTDTQYF.

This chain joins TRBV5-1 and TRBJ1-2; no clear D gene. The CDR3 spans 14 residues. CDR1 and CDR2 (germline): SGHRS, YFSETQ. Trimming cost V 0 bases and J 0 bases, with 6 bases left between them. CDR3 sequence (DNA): TGCGCCAGCAGCTTGGAACAGTCTAACTATGGCTACACCTTC. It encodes CASSLEQSNYGYTF.

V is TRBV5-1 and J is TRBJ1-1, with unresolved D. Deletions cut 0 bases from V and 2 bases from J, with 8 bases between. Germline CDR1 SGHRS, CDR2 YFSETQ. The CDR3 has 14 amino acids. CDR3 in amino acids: CASSLVAGNTEAFF. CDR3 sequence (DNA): TGCGCCAGCAGCTTGGTGGCGGGTAACACTGAAGCTTTCTTT.